This T cell receptor beta chain was captured in a study of blood T cells in healthy people across ages. The CDR3 length is 14 residues. Germline CDR1 is KGHDR and CDR2 is SFDVKD. V was pared by 9 bases and J by 11 bases, with 24 bases between. Isolated per sample were at least 7 million PBMCs. Alongside a J-beta primer mix, a sample-barcoded 5' primer served in a second PCR lasting 7 to 11 cycles. A tag from a template-switch adaptor with 12 random nucleotides marked each cDNA molecule. TCRdb fed the 5' RACE reads into MiXCR, producing one record per CDR3 protein. The sample shows hundreds of thousands of distinct CDR3 sequences, roughly three fifths of them seen only once.

The rearrangement joins TRBV24-1 to TRBJ2-5; D tentatively fits TRBD1 or TRBD2 (5 bases each). This clonotype originated in a man in his forties in good health. The sample consisted of blood. The CDR3 DNA reads TGTGCCACCTCGAGCGGTGGGGCTCAAAATGAGCAGTACTTC. Encoded protein: CATSSGGAQNEQYF.